This T cell receptor beta chain originates from a study of CD8 T cells in ankylosing spondylitis. V shed 5 bases, J shed 4 bases, and the junction held 9 bases outside the gene matches. The CDR3 length is 15 residues. MiXCR, applied by TCRdb to the 5' RACE reads, yields one record per CDR3 protein. The sample lists about 300,000 distinct CDR3 sequences, around 10% occurring once. This chain uses TRBV12-3 or TRBV12-4 with TRBJ2-5, with 8 bases fitting TRBD2. This clonotype was obtained from a female donor with ankylosing spondylitis or in good health (not recorded which). The specimen was blood, either unsorted or a sorted T cell fraction (not recorded which). The CDR3 DNA reads TGTGCCAGCAGTCCTAGCGGGCGGCCGGTAGAGACCCAGTACTTC. The encoded protein is CASSPSGRPVETQYF.